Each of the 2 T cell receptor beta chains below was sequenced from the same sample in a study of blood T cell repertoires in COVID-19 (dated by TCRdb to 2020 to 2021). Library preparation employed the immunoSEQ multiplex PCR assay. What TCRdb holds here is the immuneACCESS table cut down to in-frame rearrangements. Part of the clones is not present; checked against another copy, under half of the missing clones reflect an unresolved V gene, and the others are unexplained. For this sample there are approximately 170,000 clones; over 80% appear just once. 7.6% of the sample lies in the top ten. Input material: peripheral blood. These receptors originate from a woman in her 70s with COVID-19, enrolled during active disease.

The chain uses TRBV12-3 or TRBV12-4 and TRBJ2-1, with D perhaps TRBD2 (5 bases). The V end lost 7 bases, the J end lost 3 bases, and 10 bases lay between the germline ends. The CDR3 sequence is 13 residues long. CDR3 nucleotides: TGTGCCAGCACCCTCGGGGACTACAATGAGCAGTTCTTC. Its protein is CASTLGDYNEQFF.

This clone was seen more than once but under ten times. The CDR3 coding sequence is TGTGCCAGCAGCCGTAGGGCCCCGGACAGCCAAGAGACCCAGTACTTC. This codes for CASSRRAPDSQETQYF. The V call is TRBV7-9, the J call TRBJ2-5; possibly TRBD1 for D (6 bases). The germline CDR1 and CDR2 sequences are SEHNR and FQNEAQ (reference sequence). Trimming removed 5 bases from V and 1 base from J, with 17 bases in between. The CDR3 totals 16 residues.